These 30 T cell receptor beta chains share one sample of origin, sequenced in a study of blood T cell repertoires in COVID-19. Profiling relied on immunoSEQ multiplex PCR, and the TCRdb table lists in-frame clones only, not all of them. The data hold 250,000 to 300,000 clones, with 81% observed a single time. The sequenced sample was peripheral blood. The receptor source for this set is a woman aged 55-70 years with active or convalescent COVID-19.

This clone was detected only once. CDR3 in DNA: TGTGCCACTGGGGGGGGTGGTTACGAGCAGTACTTC. This codes for CATGGGGYEQYF. This chain joins TRBV10-3 and TRBJ2-7, with 7 bases identical to TRBD2. The CDR3 contains 12 residues. The trim removed 10 bases at V and 4 bases at J, leaving 7 bases unmatched. Per germline, CDR1 ENHRY and CDR2 SYGVKD.

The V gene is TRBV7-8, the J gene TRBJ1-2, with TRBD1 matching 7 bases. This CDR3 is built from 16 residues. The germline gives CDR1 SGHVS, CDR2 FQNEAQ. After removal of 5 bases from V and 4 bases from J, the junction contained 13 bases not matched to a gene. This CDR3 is CASSPAGGPARYGYTF. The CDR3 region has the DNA TGTGCCAGCAGCCCTGCAGGGGGGCCGGCCCGCTATGGCTACACCTTC.

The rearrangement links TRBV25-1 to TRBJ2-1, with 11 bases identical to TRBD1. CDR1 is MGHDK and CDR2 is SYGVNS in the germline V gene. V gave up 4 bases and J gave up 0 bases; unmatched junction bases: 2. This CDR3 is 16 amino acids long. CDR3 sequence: CASSGDRGNSYNEQFF. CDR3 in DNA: TGTGCCAGCAGTGGGGACAGGGGGAACTCCTACAATGAGCAGTTCTTC.

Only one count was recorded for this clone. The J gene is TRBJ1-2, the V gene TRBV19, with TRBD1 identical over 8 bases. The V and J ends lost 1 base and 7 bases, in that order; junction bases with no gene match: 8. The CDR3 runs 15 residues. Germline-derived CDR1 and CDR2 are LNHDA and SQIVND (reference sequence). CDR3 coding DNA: TGTGCCAGTAGTATAGGCCTGGACAGGGTTGGTGGCTACACCTTC. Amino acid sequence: CASSIGLDRVGGYTF. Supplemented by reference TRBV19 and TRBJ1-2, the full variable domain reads DGGITQSPKYLFRKEGQNVTLSCEQNLNHDAMYWYRQDPGQGLRLIYYSQIVNDFQKGDIAEGYSVSREKKESFPLTVTSAQKNPTAFYLCASSIGLDRVGGYTFGSGTRLTVV.

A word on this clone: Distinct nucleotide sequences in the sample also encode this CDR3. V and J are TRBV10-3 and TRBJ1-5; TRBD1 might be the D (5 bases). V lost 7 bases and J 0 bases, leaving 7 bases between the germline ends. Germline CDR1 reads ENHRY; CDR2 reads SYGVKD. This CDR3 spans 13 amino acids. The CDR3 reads CAITGDSNQPQHF. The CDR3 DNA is TGTGCCATCACGGGGGATAGCAATCAGCCCCAGCATTTT.

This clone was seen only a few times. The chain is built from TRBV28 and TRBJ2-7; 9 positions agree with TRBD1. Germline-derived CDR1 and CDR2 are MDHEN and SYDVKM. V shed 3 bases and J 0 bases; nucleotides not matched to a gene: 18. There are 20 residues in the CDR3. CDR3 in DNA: TGTGCCAGCAGTTTCCCCATCCGGGACAGGGAAGAGGGGAGCTCCTACGAGCAGTACTTC. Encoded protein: CASSFPIRDREEGSSYEQYF.

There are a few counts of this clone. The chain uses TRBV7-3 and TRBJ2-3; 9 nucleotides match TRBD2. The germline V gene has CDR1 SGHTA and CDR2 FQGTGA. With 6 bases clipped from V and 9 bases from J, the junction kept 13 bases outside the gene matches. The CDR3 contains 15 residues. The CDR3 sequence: CASSPNSGGRGTQYF. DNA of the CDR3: TGTGCCAGCAGTCCTAATAGCGGGGGCCGAGGGACGCAGTATTTT.

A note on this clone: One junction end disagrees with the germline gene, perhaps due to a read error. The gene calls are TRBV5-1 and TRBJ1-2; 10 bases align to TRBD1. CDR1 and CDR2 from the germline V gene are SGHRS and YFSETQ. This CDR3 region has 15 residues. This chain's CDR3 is CARSLGGQGSRGYTF. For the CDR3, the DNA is TGCGCCCGCAGCTTGGGGGGACAGGGGAGTCGGGGCTACACCTTC.

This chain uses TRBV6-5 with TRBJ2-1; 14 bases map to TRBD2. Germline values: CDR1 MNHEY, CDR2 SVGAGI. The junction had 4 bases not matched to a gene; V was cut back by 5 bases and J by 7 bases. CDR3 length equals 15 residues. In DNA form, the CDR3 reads TGTGCCAGCAGTAGAGGGACTAGCGGGGGAAATGAGCAGTTCTTC. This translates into CASSRGTSGGNEQFF.

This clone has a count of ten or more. CDR3 residues: CASSEGASGGDFSSYEQYF. The CDR3 DNA reads TGTGCCAGCAGTGAAGGGGCCAGCGGGGGGGATTTTAGCTCCTACGAGCAGTACTTC. The rearrangement joins TRBV2 to TRBJ2-7; TRBD2 matches 10 bases. CDR3 size: 19 residues. The germline V gene encodes CDR1 SNHLY and CDR2 FYNNEI. Unmatched junction bases numbered 12, after V lost 1 base and J lost 0 bases.

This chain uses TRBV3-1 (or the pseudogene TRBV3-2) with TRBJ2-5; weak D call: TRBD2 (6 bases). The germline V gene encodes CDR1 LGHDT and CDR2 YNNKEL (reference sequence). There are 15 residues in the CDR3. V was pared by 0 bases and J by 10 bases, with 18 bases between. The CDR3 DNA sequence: TGTGCCAGCAGCCAAGATGCGCGACTAGTCCGAATCCAGTACTTC. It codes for CASSQDARLVRIQYF.

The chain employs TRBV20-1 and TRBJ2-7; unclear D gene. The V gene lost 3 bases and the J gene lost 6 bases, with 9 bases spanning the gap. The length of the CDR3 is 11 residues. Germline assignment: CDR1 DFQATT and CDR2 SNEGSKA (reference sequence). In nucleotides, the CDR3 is TGCAGTGCTAGTAACCAGTTCGAGCAGTACTTC. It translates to CSASNQFEQYF.

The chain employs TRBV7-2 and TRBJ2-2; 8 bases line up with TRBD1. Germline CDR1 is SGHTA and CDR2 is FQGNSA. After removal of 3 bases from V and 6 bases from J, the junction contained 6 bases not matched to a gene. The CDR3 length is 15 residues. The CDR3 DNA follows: TGTGCCAGCAGCTTCTCTCAGGGGGCAGCCGGGGAGCTGTTTTTT. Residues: CASSFSQGAAGELFF.

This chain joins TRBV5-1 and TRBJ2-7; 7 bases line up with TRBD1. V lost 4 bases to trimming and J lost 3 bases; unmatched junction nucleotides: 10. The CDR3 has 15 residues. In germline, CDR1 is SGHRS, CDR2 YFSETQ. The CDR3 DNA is TGCGCCAGCAGCCCCCAAGGGGGCTCACTCTACGAGCAGTACTTC. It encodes CASSPQGGSLYEQYF.

CDR3 loop: CAISDSGGALSGELFF. The CDR3 DNA follows: TGTGCCATCAGTGACAGCGGGGGGGCCTTGAGCGGGGAGCTGTTTTTT. The chain combines TRBV10-3 with TRBJ2-2; 10 bases are shared with TRBD2. Germline V gene lookup returns CDR1 ENHRY and CDR2 SYGVKD. V shed 3 bases and J 7 bases; nucleotides not matched to a gene: 8. The CDR3 is made up of 16 amino acids.

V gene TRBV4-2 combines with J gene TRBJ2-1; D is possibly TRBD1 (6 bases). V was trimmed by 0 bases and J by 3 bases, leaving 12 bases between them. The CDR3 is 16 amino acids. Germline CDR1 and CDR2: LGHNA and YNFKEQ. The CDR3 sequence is CASSQDLQGSYNEQFF. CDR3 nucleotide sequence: TGTGCCAGCAGCCAAGATCTACAGGGTAGCTACAATGAGCAGTTCTTC.

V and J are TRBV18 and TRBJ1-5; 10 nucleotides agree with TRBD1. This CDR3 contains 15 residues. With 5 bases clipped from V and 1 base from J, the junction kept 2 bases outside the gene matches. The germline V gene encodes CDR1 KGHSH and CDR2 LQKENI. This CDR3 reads CASSVGQGSNQPQHF. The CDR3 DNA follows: TGTGCCAGCTCAGTGGGACAGGGGAGCAATCAGCCCCAGCATTTT.

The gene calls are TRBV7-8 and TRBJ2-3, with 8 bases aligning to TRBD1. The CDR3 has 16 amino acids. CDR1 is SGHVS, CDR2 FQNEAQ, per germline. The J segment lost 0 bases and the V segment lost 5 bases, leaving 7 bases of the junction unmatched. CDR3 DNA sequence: TGTGCCAGCAGCGACGACAGGGGCGCGAGCACAGATACGCAGTATTTT. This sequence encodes CASSDDRGASTDTQYF.

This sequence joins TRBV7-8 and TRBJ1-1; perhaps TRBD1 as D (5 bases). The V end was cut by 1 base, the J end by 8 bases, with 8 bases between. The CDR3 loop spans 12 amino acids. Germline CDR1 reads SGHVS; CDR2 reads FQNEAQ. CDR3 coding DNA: TGTGCCAGCAGCTTAGTTTGGACAGAAGCTTTCTTT. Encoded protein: CASSLVWTEAFF.

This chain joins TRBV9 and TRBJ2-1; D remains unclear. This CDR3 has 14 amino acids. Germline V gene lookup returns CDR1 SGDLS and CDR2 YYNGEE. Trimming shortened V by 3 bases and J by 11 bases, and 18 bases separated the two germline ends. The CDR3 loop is CASSANYPGDQQFF. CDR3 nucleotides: TGTGCCAGCAGCGCAAACTACCCTGGTGATCAGCAGTTCTTC.

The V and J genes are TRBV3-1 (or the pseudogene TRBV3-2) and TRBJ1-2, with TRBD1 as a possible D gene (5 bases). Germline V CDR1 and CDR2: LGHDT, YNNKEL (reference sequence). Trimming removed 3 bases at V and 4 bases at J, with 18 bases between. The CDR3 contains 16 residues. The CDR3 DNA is TGTGCCAGCAGCCACACGGGGGGGAGACTGAGCTATGGCTACACCTTC. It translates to CASSHTGGRLSYGYTF.

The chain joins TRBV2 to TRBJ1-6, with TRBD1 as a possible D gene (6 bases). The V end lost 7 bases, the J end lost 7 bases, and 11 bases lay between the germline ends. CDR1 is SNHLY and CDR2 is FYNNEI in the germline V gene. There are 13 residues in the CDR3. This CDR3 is CASTRGPNSPLHF. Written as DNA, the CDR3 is TGTGCCAGCACCAGGGGCCCAAATTCACCCCTCCACTTT.

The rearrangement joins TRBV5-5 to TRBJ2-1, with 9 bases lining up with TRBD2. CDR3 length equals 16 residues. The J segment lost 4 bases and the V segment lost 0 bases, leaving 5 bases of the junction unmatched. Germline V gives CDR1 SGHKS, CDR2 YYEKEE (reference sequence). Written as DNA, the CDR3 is TGTGCCAGCAGCTTGGCAGTAGCGGGGGCTTACAATGAGCAGTTCTTC. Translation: CASSLAVAGAYNEQFF.

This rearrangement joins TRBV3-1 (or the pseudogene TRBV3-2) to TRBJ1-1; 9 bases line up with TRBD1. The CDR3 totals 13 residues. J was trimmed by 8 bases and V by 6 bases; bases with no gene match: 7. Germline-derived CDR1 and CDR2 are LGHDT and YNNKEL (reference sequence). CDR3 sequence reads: CASRTQGAGEAFF. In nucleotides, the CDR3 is TGTGCCAGCAGGACACAGGGGGCGGGAGAAGCTTTCTTT.

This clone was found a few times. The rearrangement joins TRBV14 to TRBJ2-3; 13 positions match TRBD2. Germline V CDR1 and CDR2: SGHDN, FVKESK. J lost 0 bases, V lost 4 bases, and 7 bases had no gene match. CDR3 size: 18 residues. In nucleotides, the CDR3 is TGTGCCAGCAGCCGAGGGACTAGCGGGGCCGCTAGCACAGATACGCAGTATTTT. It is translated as CASSRGTSGAASTDTQYF. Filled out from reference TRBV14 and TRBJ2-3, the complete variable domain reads EAGVTQFPSHSVIEKGQTVTLRCDPISGHDNLYWYRRVMGKEIKFLLHFVKESKQDESGMPNNRFLAERTGGTYSTLKVQPAELEDSGVYFCASSRGTSGAASTDTQYFGPGTRLTVL.

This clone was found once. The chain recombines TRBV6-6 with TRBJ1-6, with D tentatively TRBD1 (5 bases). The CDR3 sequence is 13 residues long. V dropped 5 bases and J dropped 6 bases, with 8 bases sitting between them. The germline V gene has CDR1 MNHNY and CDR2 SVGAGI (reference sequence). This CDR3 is CASSETVNSPLHF. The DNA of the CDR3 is TGTGCCAGCAGTGAGACAGTTAATTCACCCCTCCACTTT.

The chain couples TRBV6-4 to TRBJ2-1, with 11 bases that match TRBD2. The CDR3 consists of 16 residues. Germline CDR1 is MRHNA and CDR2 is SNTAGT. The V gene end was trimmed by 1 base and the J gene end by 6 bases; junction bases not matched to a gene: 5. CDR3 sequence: CASSDYETSGTNEQFF. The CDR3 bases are TGTGCCAGCAGTGACTATGAGACTAGCGGGACCAATGAGCAGTTCTTC.

In DNA form, the CDR3 reads TGTGCCAGCAGCGACACTGCAACTAATGAAAAACTGTTTTTT. This gives the protein CASSDTATNEKLFF. The genes are TRBV6-5 and TRBJ1-4; no clear D. The CDR3 is 14 amino acids. V lost 6 bases and J lost 0, with 8 bases in between. The V gene's germline CDR1 is MNHEY and CDR2 SVGAGI.

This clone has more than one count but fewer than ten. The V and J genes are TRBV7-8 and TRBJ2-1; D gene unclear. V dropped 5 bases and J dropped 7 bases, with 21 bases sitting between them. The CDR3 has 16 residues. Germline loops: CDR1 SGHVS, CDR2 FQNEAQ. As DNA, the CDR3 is TGTGCCAGCAGCCACAACCGTATCACAGTGGTTAATGAGCAGTTCTTC. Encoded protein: CASSHNRITVVNEQFF.

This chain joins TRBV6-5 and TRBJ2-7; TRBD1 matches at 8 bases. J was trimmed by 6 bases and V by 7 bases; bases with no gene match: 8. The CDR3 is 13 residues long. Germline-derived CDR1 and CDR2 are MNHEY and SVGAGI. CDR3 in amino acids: CASKRTGQGEQYF. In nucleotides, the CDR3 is TGTGCCAGCAAGCGGACAGGGCAAGGCGAGCAGTACTTC.